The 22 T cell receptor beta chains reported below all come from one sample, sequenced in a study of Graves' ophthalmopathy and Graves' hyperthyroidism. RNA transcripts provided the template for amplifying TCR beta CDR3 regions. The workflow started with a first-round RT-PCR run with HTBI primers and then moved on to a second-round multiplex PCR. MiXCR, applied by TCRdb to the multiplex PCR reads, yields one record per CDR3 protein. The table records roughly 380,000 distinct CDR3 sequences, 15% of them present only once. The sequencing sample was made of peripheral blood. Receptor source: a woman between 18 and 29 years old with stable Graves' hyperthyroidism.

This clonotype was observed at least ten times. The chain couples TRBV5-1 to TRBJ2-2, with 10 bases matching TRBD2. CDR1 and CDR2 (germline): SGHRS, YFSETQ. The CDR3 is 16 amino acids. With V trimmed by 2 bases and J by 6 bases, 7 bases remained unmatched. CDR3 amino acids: CASSFGFLAGAGELFF. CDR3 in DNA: TGCGCCAGCAGCTTTGGCTTCCTAGCGGGGGCCGGGGAGCTGTTTTTT. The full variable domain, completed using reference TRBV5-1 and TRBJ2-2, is KAGVTQTPRYLIKTRGQQVTLSCSPISGHRSVSWYQQTPGQGLQFLFEYFSETQRNKGNFPGRFSGRQFSNSRSEMNVSTLELGDSALYLCASSFGFLAGAGELFFGEGSRLTVL.

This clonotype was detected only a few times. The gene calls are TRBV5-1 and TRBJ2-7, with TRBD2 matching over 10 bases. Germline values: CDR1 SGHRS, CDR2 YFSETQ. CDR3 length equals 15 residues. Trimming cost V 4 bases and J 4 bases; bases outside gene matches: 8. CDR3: CASSKERGGLYEQYF. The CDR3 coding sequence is TGCGCCAGCAGCAAAGAGCGGGGGGGCCTGTACGAGCAGTACTTC. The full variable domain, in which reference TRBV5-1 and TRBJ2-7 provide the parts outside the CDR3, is KAGVTQTPRYLIKTRGQQVTLSCSPISGHRSVSWYQQTPGQGLQFLFEYFSETQRNKGNFPGRFSGRQFSNSRSEMNVSTLELGDSALYLCASSKERGGLYEQYFGPGTRLTVT.

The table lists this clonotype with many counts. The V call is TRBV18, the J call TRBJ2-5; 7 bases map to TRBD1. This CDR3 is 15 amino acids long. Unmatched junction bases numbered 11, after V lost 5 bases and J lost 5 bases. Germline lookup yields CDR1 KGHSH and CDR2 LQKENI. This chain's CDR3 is CASSTLQGSGETQYF. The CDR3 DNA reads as TGTGCCAGCTCAACCTTACAGGGGTCCGGGGAGACCCAGTACTTC.

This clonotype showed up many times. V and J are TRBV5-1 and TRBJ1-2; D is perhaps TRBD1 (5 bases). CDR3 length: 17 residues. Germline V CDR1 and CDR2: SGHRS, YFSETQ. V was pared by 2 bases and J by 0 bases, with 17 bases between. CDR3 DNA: TGCGCCAGCAGCTTTTGGCAGGGAACCGCTCCTAACTATGGCTACACCTTC. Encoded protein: CASSFWQGTAPNYGYTF.

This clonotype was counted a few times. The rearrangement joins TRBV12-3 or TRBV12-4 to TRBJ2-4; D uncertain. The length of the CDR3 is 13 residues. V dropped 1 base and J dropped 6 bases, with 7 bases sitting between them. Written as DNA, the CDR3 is TGTGCCAGCAGTTTAGGGTACAGAAACATTCAGTACTTC. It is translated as CASSLGYRNIQYF.

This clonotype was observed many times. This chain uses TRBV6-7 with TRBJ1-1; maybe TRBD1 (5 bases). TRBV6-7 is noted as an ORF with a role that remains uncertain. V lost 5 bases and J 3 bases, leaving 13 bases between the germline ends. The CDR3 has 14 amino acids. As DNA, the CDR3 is TGTGCCAGCAGTACCGCCGGGACCCACACTGAAGCTTTCTTT. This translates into CASSTAGTHTEAFF.

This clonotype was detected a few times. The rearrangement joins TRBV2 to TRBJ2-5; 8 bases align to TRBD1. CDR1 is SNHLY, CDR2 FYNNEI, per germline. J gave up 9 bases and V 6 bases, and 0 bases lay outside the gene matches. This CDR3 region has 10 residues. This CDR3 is CASRQGAQYF. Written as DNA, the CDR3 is TGTGCCAGCAGACAGGGGGCCCAGTACTTC.

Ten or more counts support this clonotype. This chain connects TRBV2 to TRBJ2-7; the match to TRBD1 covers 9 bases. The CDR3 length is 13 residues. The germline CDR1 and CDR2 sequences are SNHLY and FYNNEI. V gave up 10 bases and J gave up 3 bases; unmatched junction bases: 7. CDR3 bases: TGTGCCACTTATAGGGACAGGGACTACGAGCAGTACTTC. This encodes CATYRDRDYEQYF. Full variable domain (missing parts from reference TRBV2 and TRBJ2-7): EPEVTQTPSHQVTQMGQEVILRCVPISNHLYFYWYRQILGQKVEFLVSFYNNEISEKSEIFDDQFSVERPDGSNFTLKIRSTKLEDSAMYFCATYRDRDYEQYFGPGTRLTVT.

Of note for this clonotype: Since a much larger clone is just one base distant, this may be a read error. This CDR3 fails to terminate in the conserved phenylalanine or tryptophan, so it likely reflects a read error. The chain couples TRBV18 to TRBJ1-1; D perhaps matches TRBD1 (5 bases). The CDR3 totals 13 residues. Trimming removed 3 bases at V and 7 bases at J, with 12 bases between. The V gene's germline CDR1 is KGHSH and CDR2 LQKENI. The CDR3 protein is CASSPARQGEAFV. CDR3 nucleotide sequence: TGTGCCAGCTCACCTGCTCGGCAGGGTGAAGCTTTCGTT.

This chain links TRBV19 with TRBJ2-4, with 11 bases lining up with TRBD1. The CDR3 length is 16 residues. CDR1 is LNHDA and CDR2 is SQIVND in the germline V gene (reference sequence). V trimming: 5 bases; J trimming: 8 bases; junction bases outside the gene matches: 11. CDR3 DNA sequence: TGTGCCAGTAGTGCGCTGGGGACAGGGGGAAGAGACATTCAGTACTTC. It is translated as CASSALGTGGRDIQYF.

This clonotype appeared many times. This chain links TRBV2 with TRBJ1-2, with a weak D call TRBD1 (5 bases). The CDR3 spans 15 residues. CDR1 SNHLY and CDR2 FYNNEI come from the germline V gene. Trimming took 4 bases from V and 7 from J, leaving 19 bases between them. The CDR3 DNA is TGTGCCAGCAGTGTTGGGCAGGGAGGGGTAGCTGGCTACACCTTC. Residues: CASSVGQGGVAGYTF.

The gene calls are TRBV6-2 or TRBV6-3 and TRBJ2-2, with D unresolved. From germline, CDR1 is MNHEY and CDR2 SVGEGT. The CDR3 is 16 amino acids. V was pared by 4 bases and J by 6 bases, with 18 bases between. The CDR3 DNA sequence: TGTGCCAGCAGTTCCTTACAGATTTTAGGGCCCGGGGAGCTGTTTTTT. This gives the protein CASSSLQILGPGELFF.

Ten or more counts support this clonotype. Here the CDR3 DNA reads TGTGCCAGCAGTTTCGGGGCGGGGGTTTCAGAGACCCAGTACTTC. This gives the protein CASSFGAGVSETQYF. The rearrangement uses TRBV12-3 or TRBV12-4 and TRBJ2-5, with 7 nucleotides matching TRBD2. The CDR3 has 15 residues. After removal of 3 bases from V and 4 bases from J, the junction contained 8 bases not matched to a gene.

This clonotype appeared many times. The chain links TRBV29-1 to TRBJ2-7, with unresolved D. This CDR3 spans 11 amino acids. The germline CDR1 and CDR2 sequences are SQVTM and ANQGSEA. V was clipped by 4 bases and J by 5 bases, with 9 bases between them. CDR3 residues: CSVAGKDEQYF. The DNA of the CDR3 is TGCAGCGTTGCCGGCAAGGACGAGCAGTACTTC.

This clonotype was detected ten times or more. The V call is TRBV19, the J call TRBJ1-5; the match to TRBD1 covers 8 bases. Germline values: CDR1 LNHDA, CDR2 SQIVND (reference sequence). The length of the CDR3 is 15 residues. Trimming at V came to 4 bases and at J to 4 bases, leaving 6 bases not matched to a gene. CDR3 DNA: TGTGCCAGTAGTACCTCAAGACAGGGGAATCAGCCCCAGCATTTT. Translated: CASSTSRQGNQPQHF.

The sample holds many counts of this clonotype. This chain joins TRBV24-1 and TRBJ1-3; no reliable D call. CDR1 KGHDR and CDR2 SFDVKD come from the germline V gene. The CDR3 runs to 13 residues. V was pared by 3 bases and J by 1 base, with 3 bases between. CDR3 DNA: TGTGCCACCAGTGATCGATCTGGAAACACCATATATTTT. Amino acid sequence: CATSDRSGNTIYF.

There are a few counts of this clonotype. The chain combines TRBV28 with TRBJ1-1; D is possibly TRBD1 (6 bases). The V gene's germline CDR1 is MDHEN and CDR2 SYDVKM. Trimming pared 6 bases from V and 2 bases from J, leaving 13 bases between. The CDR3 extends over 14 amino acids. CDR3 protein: CASSQQGTNTEAFF. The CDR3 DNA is TGTGCCAGCAGCCAACAGGGAACCAACACTGAAGCTTTCTTT.

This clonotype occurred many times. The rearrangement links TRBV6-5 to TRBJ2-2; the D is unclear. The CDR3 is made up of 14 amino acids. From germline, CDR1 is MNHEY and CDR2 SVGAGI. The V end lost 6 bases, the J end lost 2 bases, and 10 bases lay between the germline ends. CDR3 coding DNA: TGTGCCAGCAGCCCTAACTCAAACACCGGGGAGCTGTTTTTT. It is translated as CASSPNSNTGELFF.

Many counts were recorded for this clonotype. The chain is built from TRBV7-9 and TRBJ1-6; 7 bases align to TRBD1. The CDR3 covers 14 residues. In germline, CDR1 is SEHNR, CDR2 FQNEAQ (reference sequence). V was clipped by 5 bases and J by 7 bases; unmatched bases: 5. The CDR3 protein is CASSVTGWNSPLHF. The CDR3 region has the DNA TGTGCCAGCAGCGTGACAGGGTGGAATTCACCCCTCCACTTT.

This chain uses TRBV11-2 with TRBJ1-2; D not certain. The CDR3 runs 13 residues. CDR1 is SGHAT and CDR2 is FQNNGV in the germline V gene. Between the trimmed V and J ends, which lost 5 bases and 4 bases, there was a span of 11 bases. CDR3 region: CASSPVKAYGYTF. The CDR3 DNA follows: TGTGCCAGCAGCCCCGTGAAAGCCTATGGCTACACCTTC.

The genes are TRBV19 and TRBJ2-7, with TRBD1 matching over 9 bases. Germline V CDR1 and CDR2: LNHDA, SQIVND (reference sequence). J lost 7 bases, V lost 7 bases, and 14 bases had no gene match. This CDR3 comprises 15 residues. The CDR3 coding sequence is TGTGCCAGTATCAACCCGGGACAGGGCTCGGGTGAGCAGTACTTC. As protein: CASINPGQGSGEQYF.

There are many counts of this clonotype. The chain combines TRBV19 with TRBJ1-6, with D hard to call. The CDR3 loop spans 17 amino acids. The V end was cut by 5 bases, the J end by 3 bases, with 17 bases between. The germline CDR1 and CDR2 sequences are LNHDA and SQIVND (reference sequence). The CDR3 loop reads CASSSVSRAYYNSPLHF. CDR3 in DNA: TGTGCCAGTAGTTCCGTATCACGGGCCTACTATAATTCACCCCTCCACTTT.